The entry below describes one T cell receptor (beta chain). This entry is derived from a study of T cell repertoires in cytomegalovirus infection. Across the whole study: CMV infection together with matching HLA type was indicated by public TCR beta signatures.

TCRdb reprocessed the reads with MiXCR, giving one entry per CDR3 protein. The repertoire consists of 200,000 to 300,000 distinct CDR3 sequences, with 12% occurring once and the leading ten covering approximately 1.8%. Germline V gene data show CDR1 as LNHDA and CDR2 as SQIVND (reference sequence). CDR3 size: 15 residues. V lost 8 bases to trimming and J lost 0 bases, with 13 bases between them. Sample: PBMCs. This sequence joins TRBV19 and TRBJ2-2, with D unclear. This TCR came from a human donor in good health (CMV status not recorded). Some clones in this sample may be carry-over from other donors' samples. CDR3 nucleotides: TGTGCCAGTTTGAAGGACCGCGCGAACACCGGGGAGCTGTTTTTT. Amino acids: CASLKDRANTGELFF.